The rows below give T cell receptor beta chains drawn from one sample of a study of shared clonotypes between healthy human individuals. Using immunoSEQ multiplex PCR, the repertoire was profiled, and TCRdb retains in-frame clones only, with some absent. The top ten hold about 0.21% of the sample, which has hundreds of thousands of clones, 90% to 98% seen once. Sequenced: naive CD8+ T cells sorted from blood. The receptors were gathered from a man aged 25-40 years in good health. Both conserved end residues are part of each CDR3. A D gene is named only where the DNA matches it firmly. A row's size may be missing; if present it is once, few, many or a size class.

v_call	j_call	clone_size	d_call	cdr3_nt	cdr3_aa
TRBV29-1	TRBJ2-7	.	.	TGCAGCGTTGGGGCTGGGGGAGCCTACGAGCAGTACTTC	CSVGAGGAYEQYF
TRBV28	TRBJ2-7	.	.	TGTGCCAGCAGTTTTTTCGTGACAGTTCGGAACGAGCAGTACTTC	CASSFFVTVRNEQYF
TRBV7-9	TRBJ2-7	.	TRBD2	TGTGCCAGCAGCTTTTCTGGCGGGAGGGCCCTCTACGAGCAGTACTTC	CASSFSGGRALYEQYF
TRBV4-1	TRBJ1-2	once	TRBD1	TGCGCCAGCAGCTCTTACAGGGGGCAGAACTATGGCTACACCTTC	CASSSYRGQNYGYTF
TRBV7-9	TRBJ2-7	.	TRBD1	TGTGCCAGCAGCTTAGTTGCGACAGGGCGCCACGAGCAGTACTTC	CASSLVATGRHEQYF
TRBV28	TRBJ1-4	.	TRBD1	TGTGCCAGCAGCCCCACAGGGGGCAACGATGAAAAACTGTTTTTT	CASSPTGGNDEKLFF
TRBV11-2	TRBJ2-2	.	.	TGTGCCAGCAGCTTATTCCGGGACGAGAACACCGGGGAGCTGTTTTTT	CASSLFRDENTGELFF
TRBV28	TRBJ2-7	.	.	TGTGCCAGCAGCCTATTCTACGAGCAGTACTTC	CASSLFYEQYF
TRBV11-2	TRBJ2-1	.	.	TGTGCCAGCAGCTTACTTCAGCGATTAGCTGGCGATGAGCAGTTCTTC	CASSLLQRLAGDEQFF
TRBV18	TRBJ2-1	.	TRBD2	TGTGCCAGCTCACAACCCCCTTTCTCCTTTAGCGGGAACCAATACAATGAGCAGTTCTTC	CASSQPPFSFSGNQYNEQFF
TRBV4-1	TRBJ2-7	.	TRBD2	TGCGCCAGCGGTGAGACTAGCGGGGACTACGAGCAGTACTTC	CASGETSGDYEQYF
TRBV7-8	TRBJ2-4	.	TRBD1	TGTGCCAGCAGCTCCTGGGACAGTCTAGCCAAAAACATTCAGTACTTC	CASSSWDSLAKNIQYF
TRBV29-1	TRBJ2-2	.	.	TGCAGCGTAAAGGGGGACACCGGGGAGCTGTTTTTT	CSVKGDTGELFF
TRBV30	TRBJ2-1	.	.	TGTGCCTGGAGTGTACCTAATAGGGCAGGGTCATTGAATGAGCAGTTCTTC	CAWSVPNRAGSLNEQFF
TRBV10-2	TRBJ2-7	.	TRBD2	TGCGCCAGCAGAGAAGGAAGCGGGGCTTCCTACGAGCAGTACTTC	CASREGSGASYEQYF
TRBV27	TRBJ2-2	.	.	TGTGCCAGCAGCTCCGAGCGGGACATCAACACCGGGGAGCTGTTTTTT	CASSSERDINTGELFF
TRBV6-1	TRBJ2-2	.	TRBD2	TGTGCCAGCAGTGAAGAGGTGGGGAGCGGGAGCGTCACCGGGGAGCTGTTTTTT	CASSEEVGSGSVTGELFF
TRBV11-2	TRBJ2-7	.	TRBD2	TGTGCCAGCAGCTTAAGTGGCGGGAGTTACGAGCAGTACTTC	CASSLSGGSYEQYF
TRBV6-1	TRBJ2-2	.	.	TGTGCCAGCAGTGAAGAGATGGTGTATGAAACACTGACGAACACCGGGGAGCTGTTTTTT	CASSEEMVYETLTNTGELFF
TRBV4-2	TRBJ2-7	.	.	TGTGCCAGCAGCCAAAGGCGGGAAGCCTACGAGCAGTACTTC	CASSQRREAYEQYF
TRBV29-1	TRBJ2-2	.	TRBD2	TGCAGCGTTGAAGAGGGACTAGCGGGAGGACGTGGCGGGGAGCTGTTTTTT	CSVEEGLAGGRGGELFF
TRBV2	TRBJ2-2	.	TRBD2	TGTGCCAGCAGTTTCTCCCGGACTAGCCGATACACCGGGGAGCTGTTTTTT	CASSFSRTSRYTGELFF
TRBV7-9	TRBJ1-1	.	.	TGTGCCAGCAGTCCACAGGAGGTGGTGAACACTGAAGCTTTCTTT	CASSPQEVVNTEAFF
TRBV11-2	TRBJ1-1	once	.	TGTGCCAGCAGCTTCGCAGGGGAGACTGAAGCTTTCTTT	CASSFAGETEAFF
TRBV7-9	TRBJ1-1	.	.	TGTGCCAGCAGCGGGCAGGGAGGCACTGAAGCTTTCTTT	CASSGQGGTEAFF
TRBV11-2	TRBJ1-2	.	.	TGTGCCAGCAGCATGTTGTTGGGGGGCGCCAGCTATGGCTACACCTTC	CASSMLLGGASYGYTF
TRBV4-1	TRBJ1-1	.	.	TGCGCCAGCAGCCAAGATCTCGACACTGAAGCTTTCTTT	CASSQDLDTEAFF
TRBV29-1	TRBJ2-7	.	.	TGCAGCGTTGTTTGGGGGGCTTACTACGAGCAGTACTTC	CSVVWGAYYEQYF
TRBV10-2	TRBJ2-7	.	.	TGCGCCAGCAGTCCTAGCGCCAGGTTTTACGAGCAGTACTTC	CASSPSARFYEQYF
TRBV5-1	TRBJ2-3	.	TRBD2	TGCGCCAGCAGCTCAGAGCGGGAGGTACCCACAGATACGCAGTATTTT	CASSSEREVPTDTQYF
TRBV28	TRBJ1-1	.	TRBD1	TGTGCCAGCAGTGACGAAAGAGGGACAGCCAACACTGAAGCTTTCTTT	CASSDERGTANTEAFF
TRBV6-5	TRBJ2-5	.	.	TGTGCCAGCAGTTACGGGCAGGGGTTACAAGAGACCCAGTACTTC	CASSYGQGLQETQYF
TRBV5-4	TRBJ2-1	.	TRBD2	TGTGCCAGCAGCGGAGCGGGAGGTGTTAAGTACAATGAGCAGTTCTTC	CASSGAGGVKYNEQFF
TRBV7-8	TRBJ1-1	.	.	TGTGCCAGCAGCTTCGGGTTCATTTTGAACACTGAAGCTTTCTTT	CASSFGFILNTEAFF
TRBV15	TRBJ2-3	.	TRBD2	TGTGCCACCAGCAGAGTGGGAGGGGATTCCTCAGATACGCAGTATTTT	CATSRVGGDSSDTQYF
TRBV4-1	TRBJ2-2	.	TRBD2	TGCGCCAGCAGCGCTGGACTAGCGGACGGGGAGCTGTTTTTT	CASSAGLADGELFF
TRBV20-1	TRBJ1-1	.	.	TGCAGTGCTAGTTATTCAGGGGAAGCTTTCTTT	CSASYSGEAFF
TRBV10-1	TRBJ2-6	.	.	TGCGCCAGGGAAATTATTGACTCTGGGGCCAACGTCCTGACTTTC	CAREIIDSGANVLTF
TRBV5-1	TRBJ2-5	.	TRBD1	TGCGCCAGCAGCCAGACAGGGGAGACCCAGTACTTC	CASSQTGETQYF
TRBV5-6	TRBJ2-7	.	.	TGTGCCAGCAGCTTATACGGGTACGAGCAGTACTTC	CASSLYGYEQYF
TRBV9	TRBJ2-7	.	TRBD2	TGTGCCAGCAGCTCAATGCTAGCGGGAGGACCCTACGAGCAGTACTTC	CASSSMLAGGPYEQYF
TRBV7-8	TRBJ2-2	.	.	TGTGCCAGCAGCTTAAGAGGGAAGGGCGGGGAGCTGTTTTTT	CASSLRGKGGELFF
TRBV27	TRBJ2-7	.	TRBD1	TGTGCCAGCAGCCCGACCGGGACAGGGGCCTACGAGCAGTACTTC	CASSPTGTGAYEQYF
TRBV6-5	TRBJ2-1	.	.	TGTGCCAGCAGTAAGTCCCCGAGCTCCTACAATGAGCAGTTCTTC	CASSKSPSSYNEQFF
TRBV5-6	TRBJ2-3	.	.	TGTGCCAGCAGCCTCGACCAGCAGGCAGATACGCAGTATTTT	CASSLDQQADTQYF
TRBV27	TRBJ2-1	.	TRBD1	TGTGCCAGCAGTTCAGACACAGGGGACTACAATGAGCAGTTCTTC	CASSSDTGDYNEQFF
TRBV7-9	TRBJ2-3	once	.	TGTGCCAGCAGCTCTAGGTTAGATACGCAGTATTTT	CASSSRLDTQYF
TRBV11-1	TRBJ2-7	once	.	TGTGCCAGCAGCTCAAATCGGGCGGGGACGTACGAGCAGTACTTC	CASSSNRAGTYEQYF
TRBV7-3	TRBJ2-2	.	TRBD2	TGTGCCAGCAGCTTAATCGGCAGCGGGGTGAACACCGGGGAGCTGTTTTTT	CASSLIGSGVNTGELFF
TRBV13	TRBJ2-1	.	TRBD2	TGTGCCAGCAGGGCCAGACTAGCCGCGAATGAGCAGTTCTTC	CASRARLAANEQFF
TRBV29-1	TRBJ2-3	.	.	TGCAGCGTTGAAGATCGCGATGGGGCGTCAGATACGCAGTATTTT	CSVEDRDGASDTQYF
TRBV7-3	TRBJ2-7	.	.	TGTGCCAGCAGCTTAGAAGGGAGTTCCCACGAGCAGTACTTC	CASSLEGSSHEQYF
TRBV7-6	TRBJ2-7	.	.	TGTGCCAGCAGCTTAGCTACACCGTCCTACGAGCAGTACTTC	CASSLATPSYEQYF
TRBV10-1	TRBJ2-7	.	TRBD1	TGCGCCAGCAGTGGGCCTGACAGGGACGAGCAGTACTTC	CASSGPDRDEQYF
TRBV27	TRBJ2-1	once	.	TGTGCCAGCAGTCACCGGCGCCGGGACCTTAGAAACAATGAGCAGTTCTTC	CASSHRRRDLRNNEQFF
TRBV7-9	TRBJ2-7	.	.	TGTGCCAGCAGCTTAGGAGGGACCTACGAGCAGTACTTC	CASSLGGTYEQYF
TRBV27	TRBJ2-7	.	TRBD1	TGTGCCAGCAGTTTAACTACAGGGGGCTACGAGCAGTACTTC	CASSLTTGGYEQYF